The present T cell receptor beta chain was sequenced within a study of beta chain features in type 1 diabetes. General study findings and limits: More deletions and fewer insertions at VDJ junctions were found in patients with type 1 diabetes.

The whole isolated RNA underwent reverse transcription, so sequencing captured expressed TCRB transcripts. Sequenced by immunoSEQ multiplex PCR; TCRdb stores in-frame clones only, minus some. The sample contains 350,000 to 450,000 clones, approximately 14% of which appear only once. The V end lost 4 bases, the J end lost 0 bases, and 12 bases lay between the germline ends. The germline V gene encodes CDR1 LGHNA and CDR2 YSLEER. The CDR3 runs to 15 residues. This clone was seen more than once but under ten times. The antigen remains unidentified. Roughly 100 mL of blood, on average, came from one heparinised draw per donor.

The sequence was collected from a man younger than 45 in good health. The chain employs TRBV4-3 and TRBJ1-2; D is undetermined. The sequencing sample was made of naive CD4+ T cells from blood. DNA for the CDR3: TGCGCCAGCAGCCTCCAACAGTGGACTAACTATGGCTACACCTTC. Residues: CASSLQQWTNYGYTF.